The 3 T cell receptor beta chains below all came from one sample that was sequenced in a study of T cells after somatic rescue of genetic block. Measured with immunoSEQ multiplex PCR; TCRdb has only the in-frame clones, and not every one. The profile shows about 120,000 clones, 75% to 95% of them singletons. Sequencing used peripheral blood mononuclear cells (PBMCs). These receptors originate from a woman aged 18-29 years.

This rearrangement joins TRBV30 to TRBJ2-2; 8 nucleotides line up with TRBD2. The V and J ends lost 5 bases and 6 bases, in that order; junction bases with no gene match: 11. Germline CDR1 is GTSNPN and CDR2 is SVGIG (reference sequence). The length of the CDR3 is 15 residues. The CDR3 DNA sequence: TGTGCCTGGGACTTGGGTAGCGGGGCCTCCGGGGAGCTGTTTTTT. Amino acid sequence: CAWDLGSGASGELFF.

The chain links TRBV28 to TRBJ1-5; D is undetermined. V shed 7 bases and J shed 4 bases, with 11 bases lying between them. Germline V gene sequence: CDR1 MDHEN, CDR2 SYDVKM. CDR3 length: 13 residues. CDR3 DNA sequence: TGTGCCAGCACCCTCGGGTTTAATCAGCCCCAGCATTTT. Amino acids: CASTLGFNQPQHF.

This chain joins TRBV7-3 and TRBJ2-3; possible D gene TRBD2, 6 bases. Per germline, CDR1 SGHTA and CDR2 FQGTGA. V lost 8 bases to trimming and J lost 4 bases, with 7 bases between them. This CDR3 spans 11 amino acids. The CDR3: CASGEADTQYF. CDR3 in DNA: TGTGCCAGCGGGGAGGCAGATACGCAGTATTTT.